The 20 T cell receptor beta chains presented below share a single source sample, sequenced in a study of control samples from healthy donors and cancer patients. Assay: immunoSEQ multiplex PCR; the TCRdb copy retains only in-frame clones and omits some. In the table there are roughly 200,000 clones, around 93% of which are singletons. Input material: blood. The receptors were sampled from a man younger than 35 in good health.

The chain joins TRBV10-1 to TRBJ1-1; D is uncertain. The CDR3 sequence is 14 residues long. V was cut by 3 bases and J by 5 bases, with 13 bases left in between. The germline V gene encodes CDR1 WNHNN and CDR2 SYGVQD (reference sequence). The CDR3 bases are TGCGCCAGCAGTGAAAAACAGACAATAACTGAAGCTTTCTTT. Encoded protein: CASSEKQTITEAFF.

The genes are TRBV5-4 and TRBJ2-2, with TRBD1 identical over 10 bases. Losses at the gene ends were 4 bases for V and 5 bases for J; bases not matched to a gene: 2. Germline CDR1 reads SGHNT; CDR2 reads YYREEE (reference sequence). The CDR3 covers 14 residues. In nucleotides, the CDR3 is TGTGCCAGCAGCCCGGGACAGGGGACCGGGGAGCTGTTTTTT. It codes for CASSPGQGTGELFF. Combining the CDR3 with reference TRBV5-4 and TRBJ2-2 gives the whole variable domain ETGVTQSPTHLIKTRGQQVTLRCSSQSGHNTVSWYQQALGQGPQFIFQYYREEENGRGNFPPRFSGLQFPNYSSELNVNALELDDSALYLCASSPGQGTGELFFGEGSRLTVL.

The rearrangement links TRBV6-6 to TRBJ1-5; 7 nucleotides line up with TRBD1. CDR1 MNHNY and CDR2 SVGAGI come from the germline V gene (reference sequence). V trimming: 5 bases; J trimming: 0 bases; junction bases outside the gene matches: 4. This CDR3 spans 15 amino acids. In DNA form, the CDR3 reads TGTGCCAGCAGTCAGGGACAGTTTAGCAATCAGCCCCAGCATTTT. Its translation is CASSQGQFSNQPQHF.

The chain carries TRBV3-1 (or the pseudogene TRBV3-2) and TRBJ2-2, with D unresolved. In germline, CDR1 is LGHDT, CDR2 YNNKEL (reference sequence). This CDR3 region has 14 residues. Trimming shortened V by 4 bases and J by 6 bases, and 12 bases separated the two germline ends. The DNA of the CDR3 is TGTGCCAGCAGCCTGGGATTTTCCGCCGGGGAGCTGTTTTTT. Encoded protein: CASSLGFSAGELFF.

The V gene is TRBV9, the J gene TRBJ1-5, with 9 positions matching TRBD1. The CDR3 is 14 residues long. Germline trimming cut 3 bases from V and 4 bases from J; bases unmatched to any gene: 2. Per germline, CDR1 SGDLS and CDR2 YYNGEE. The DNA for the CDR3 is TGTGCCAGCAGCGGACAGGGGGTGAATCAGCCCCAGCATTTT. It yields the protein CASSGQGVNQPQHF.

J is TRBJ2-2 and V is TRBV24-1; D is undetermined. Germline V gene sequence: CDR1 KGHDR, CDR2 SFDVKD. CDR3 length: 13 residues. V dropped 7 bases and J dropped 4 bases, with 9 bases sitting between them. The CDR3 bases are TGTGCCACCAGCCGGTCGGGCACCGGGGAGCTGTTTTTT. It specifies CATSRSGTGELFF.

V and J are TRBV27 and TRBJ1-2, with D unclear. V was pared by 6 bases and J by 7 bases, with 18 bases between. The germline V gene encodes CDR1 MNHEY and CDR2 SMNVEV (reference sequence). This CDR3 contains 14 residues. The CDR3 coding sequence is TGTGCCAGCAGAAATACGCTTTTCGAGGGTGGCTACACCTTC. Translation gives CASRNTLFEGGYTF.

The CDR3 nucleotides are TGTGCCAGCAGCAAAGAGCCAGGGATGGCTTTCGAGCAGTACTTC. This codes for CASSKEPGMAFEQYF. The J gene is TRBJ2-7, the V gene TRBV7-9; the D gene is possibly TRBD1 (5 bases). V was shortened by 5 bases and J by 6 bases, with 20 bases between the two germline ends. Germline-derived CDR1 and CDR2 are SEHNR and FQNEAQ (reference sequence). The CDR3 covers 15 residues.

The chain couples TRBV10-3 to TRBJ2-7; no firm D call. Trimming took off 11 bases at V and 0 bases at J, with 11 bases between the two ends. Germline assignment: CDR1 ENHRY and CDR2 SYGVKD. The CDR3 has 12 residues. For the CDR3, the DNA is TGTGCCGTTGCGTTGAGCTCCTACGAGCAGTACTTC. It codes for CAVALSSYEQYF.

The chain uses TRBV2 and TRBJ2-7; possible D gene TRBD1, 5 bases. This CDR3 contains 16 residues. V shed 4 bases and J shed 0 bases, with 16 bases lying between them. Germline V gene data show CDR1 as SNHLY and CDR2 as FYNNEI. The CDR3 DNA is TGTGCCAGCAGTGGAAGGGGATCCCTTCTCTCCTACGAGCAGTACTTC. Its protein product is CASSGRGSLLSYEQYF.

The chain's CDR3 is CASSEGRGVDEQYF. The CDR3 bases are TGTGCCAGCAGTGAAGGCAGGGGCGTCGACGAGCAGTACTTC. This chain connects TRBV2 to TRBJ2-7; tentatively, D is TRBD1 (6 bases). Between the trimmed V and J ends, which lost 1 base and 5 bases, there was a span of 12 bases. Germline V gene lookup returns CDR1 SNHLY and CDR2 FYNNEI. The CDR3 length is 14 residues.

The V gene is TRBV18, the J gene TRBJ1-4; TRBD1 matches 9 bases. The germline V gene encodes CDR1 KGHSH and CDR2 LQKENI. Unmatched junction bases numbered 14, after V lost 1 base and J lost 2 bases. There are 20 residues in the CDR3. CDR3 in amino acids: CASSPRVGTGLFGTNEKLFF. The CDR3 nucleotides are TGTGCCAGCTCACCACGCGTCGGGACAGGGTTATTTGGCACTAATGAAAAACTGTTTTTT.

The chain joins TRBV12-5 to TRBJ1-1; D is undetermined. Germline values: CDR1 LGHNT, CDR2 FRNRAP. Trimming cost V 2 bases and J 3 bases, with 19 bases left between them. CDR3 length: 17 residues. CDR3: CASGLSPAGFLDTEAFF. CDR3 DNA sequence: TGTGCTAGTGGTTTGTCCCCTGCGGGGTTTCTGGACACTGAAGCTTTCTTT.

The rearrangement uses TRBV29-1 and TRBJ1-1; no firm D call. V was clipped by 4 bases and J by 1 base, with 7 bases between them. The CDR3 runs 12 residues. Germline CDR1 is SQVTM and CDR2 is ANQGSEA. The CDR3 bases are TGCAGCGTTGCCCGGGCGAACACTGAAGCTTTCTTT. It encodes CSVARANTEAFF.

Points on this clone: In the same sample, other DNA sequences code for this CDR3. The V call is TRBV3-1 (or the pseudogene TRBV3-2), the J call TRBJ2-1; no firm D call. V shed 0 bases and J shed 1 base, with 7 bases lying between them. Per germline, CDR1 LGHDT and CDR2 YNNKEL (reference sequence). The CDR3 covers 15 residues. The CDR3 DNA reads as TGTGCCAGCAGCCAAGAAACCGGGTCCTACAATGAGCAGTTCTTC. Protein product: CASSQETGSYNEQFF.

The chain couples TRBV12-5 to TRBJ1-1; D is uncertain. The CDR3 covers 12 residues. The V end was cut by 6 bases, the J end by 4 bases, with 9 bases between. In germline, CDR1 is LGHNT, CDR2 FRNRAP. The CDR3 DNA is TGTGCTAGTGGCCAGGCACCCACTGAAGCTTTCTTT. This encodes CASGQAPTEAFF.

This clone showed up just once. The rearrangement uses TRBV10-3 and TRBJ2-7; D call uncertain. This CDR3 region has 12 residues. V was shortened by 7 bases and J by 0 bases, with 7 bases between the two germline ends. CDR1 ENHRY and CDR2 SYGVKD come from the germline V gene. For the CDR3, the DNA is TGTGCCATCATGGCGTCCTCCTACGAGCAGTACTTC. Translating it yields CAIMASSYEQYF.

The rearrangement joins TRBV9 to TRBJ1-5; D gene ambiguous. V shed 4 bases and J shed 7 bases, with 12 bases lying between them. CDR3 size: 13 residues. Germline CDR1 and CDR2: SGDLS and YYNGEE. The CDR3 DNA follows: TGTGCCAGCAGCCGGGGTGGTTACCAGCCCCAGCATTTT. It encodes CASSRGGYQPQHF.

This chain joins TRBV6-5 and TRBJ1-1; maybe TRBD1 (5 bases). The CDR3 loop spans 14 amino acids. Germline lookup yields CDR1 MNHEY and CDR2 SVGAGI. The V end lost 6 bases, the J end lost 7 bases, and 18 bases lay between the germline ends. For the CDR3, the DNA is TGTGCCAGCAGACCTGGGACCGTCCTAGGTGAAGCTTTCTTT. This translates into CASRPGTVLGEAFF.

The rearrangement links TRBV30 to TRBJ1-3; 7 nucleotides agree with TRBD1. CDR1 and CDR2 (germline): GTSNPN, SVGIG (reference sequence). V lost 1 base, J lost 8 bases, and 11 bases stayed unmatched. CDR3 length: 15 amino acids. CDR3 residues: CAWSADGTVSDTIYF. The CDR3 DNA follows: TGTGCCTGGAGTGCCGACGGGACAGTATCGGACACCATATATTTT. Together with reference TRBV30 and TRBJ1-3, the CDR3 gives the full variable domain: SQTIHQWPATLVQPVGSPLSLECTVEGTSNPNLYWYRQAAGRGLQLLFYSVGIGQISSEVPQNLSASRPQDRQFILSSKKLLLSDSGFYLCAWSADGTVSDTIYFGEGSWLTVV.